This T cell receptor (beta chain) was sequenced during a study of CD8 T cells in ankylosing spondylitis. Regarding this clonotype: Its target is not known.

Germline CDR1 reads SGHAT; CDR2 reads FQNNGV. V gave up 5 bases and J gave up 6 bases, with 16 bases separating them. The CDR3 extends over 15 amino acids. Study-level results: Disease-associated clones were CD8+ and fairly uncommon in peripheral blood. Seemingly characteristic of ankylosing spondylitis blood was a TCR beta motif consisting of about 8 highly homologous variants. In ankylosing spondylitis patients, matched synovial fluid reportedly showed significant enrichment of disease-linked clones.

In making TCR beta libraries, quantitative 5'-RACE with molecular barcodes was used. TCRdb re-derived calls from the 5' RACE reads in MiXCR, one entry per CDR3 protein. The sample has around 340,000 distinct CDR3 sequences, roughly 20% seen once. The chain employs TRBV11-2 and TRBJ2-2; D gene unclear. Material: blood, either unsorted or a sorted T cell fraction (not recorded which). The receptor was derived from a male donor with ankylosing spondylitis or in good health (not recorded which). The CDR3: CASSLPSLGAGELFF. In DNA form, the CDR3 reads TGTGCCAGCAGCCTCCCGTCGCTGGGCGCCGGGGAGCTGTTTTTT. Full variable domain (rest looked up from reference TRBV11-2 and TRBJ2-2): EAGVAQSPRYKIIEKRQSVAFWCNPISGHATLYWYQQILGQGPKLLIQFQNNGVVDDSQLPKDRFSAERLKGVDSTLKIQPAKLEDSAVYLCASSLPSLGAGELFFGEGSRLTVL.